These T cell receptor beta chains were read from a single sample in a study of T cells in Graves' hyperthyroidism and ophthalmopathy. TCRdb fed the multiplex PCR reads into MiXCR, producing one record per CDR3 protein. The profile shows around 420,000 distinct CDR3 sequences, around 14% of them singletons. The sample comprised blood. The receptors come from a woman under 30 with Graves' hyperthyroidism. Both conserved end residues are part of each CDR3. The D gene is left open where the match is weak. Some rows mark clone size as missing; the rest say once, few, many or name a class of expanded clone.

abundance,d_gene,j_gene,v_gene,CDR3nt,CDR3aa
many,TRBD2,TRBJ2-2,TRBV12-3/TRBV12-4,TGTGCCAGCAGTCGGACCCCGGGACTAGCCAACACCGGGGAGCTGTTTTTT,CASSRTPGLANTGELFF
many,TRBD2,TRBJ2-2,TRBV2,TGTGCCAGCACTCGAAACCGGGGAGGGGCCGGGGAGCTGTTTTTT,CASTRNRGGAGELFF
many,-,TRBJ2-5,TRBV15,TGTGCCACCAGCAGAGGAGCGGGTGAACAAGAGACCCAGTACTTC,CATSRGAGEQETQYF
-,TRBD2,TRBJ2-3,TRBV13,TGTGCCAGCAGCTTTACTAGCGGGGGGGCCACAGATACGCAGTATTTT,CASSFTSGGATDTQYF
many,TRBD2,TRBJ2-7,TRBV18,TGTGCCAGCTCACCTGTAGCGGGGACCTACGAGCAGTACTTC,CASSPVAGTYEQYF
-,-,TRBJ1-1,TRBV5-1,TGCGCCAGCACAAAAGAGAACACTGAAGCTTTCTTT,CASTKENTEAFF
many,TRBD2,TRBJ2-1,TRBV7-9,TGTGCCAGCAGCTTACCGGGACTAGCGGGAGTGAATGAGCAGTTCTTC,CASSLPGLAGVNEQFF
many,-,TRBJ2-1,TRBV6-5,TGTGCCAGCAGTTACTCAACCGGGCGGAATGAGCAGTTCTTC,CASSYSTGRNEQFF
many,-,TRBJ2-7,TRBV29-1,TGCAGCGCGCTTCCGACAGAGGACTACGAGCAGTACTTC,CSALPTEDYEQYF
-,-,TRBJ1-4,TRBV7-9,TGTGCCAGCAGCCCCCATGGGGCAGGATTGTGGGAAAAACTGTTTTTT,CASSPHGAGLWEKLFF
few,-,TRBJ1-1,TRBV19,TGTGCCAGTAGTAATCCTCGGGGGGCGAACACTGAAGCTTTCTTT,CASSNPRGANTEAFF
many,TRBD1,TRBJ1-5,TRBV2,TGTGCCATCAGAGGACAGGGCTGGGGTTCCAATCAGCCCCAGCATTTT,CAIRGQGWGSNQPQHF
few,TRBD2,TRBJ2-7,TRBV19,TGTGCCAGTACGGAGAATAGCGGGACCTTATCTCACGAGCAGTACTTC,CASTENSGTLSHEQYF
few,-,TRBJ2-7,TRBV19,TGTGCCAGTAGTACCGGGGCCAGCTACGAGCAGTACTTC,CASSTGASYEQYF
-,-,TRBJ2-4,TRBV19,TGTGCCAGTAGTCCCATTAGCGGCCTTAAGTACTTC,CASSPISGLKYF
many,-,TRBJ2-2,TRBV7-6,TGTGCCAGCAGCCCCGAGGCTGGGGCCACCGGGGAGCTGTTTTTT,CASSPEAGATGELFF
many,TRBD2,TRBJ2-1,TRBV5-1,TGCGCCAGCAGCTTTCTTAGCGGGGGGCTCTACAATGAGCAGTTCTTC,CASSFLSGGLYNEQFF
-,TRBD1,TRBJ2-5,TRBV6-1,TGTGCCAGCTCGAACAGGGGGCGACAAGAGACCCAGTACTTC,CASSNRGRQETQYF
-,TRBD1,TRBJ1-2,TRBV5-1,TGCGCCAGCAGCCCACAGGGGGCCTATGGCTACACCTTC,CASSPQGAYGYTF
-,-,TRBJ2-3,TRBV20-1,TGCAGTGCTAGCGTCTACGCTAGCACAGATACGCAGTATTTT,CSASVYASTDTQYF
many,TRBD1,TRBJ1-5,TRBV11-1,TGTGCCAGCAGCTTGACCGGGACAGGGCCCAATCAGCCCCAGCATTTT,CASSLTGTGPNQPQHF
many,TRBD2,TRBJ2-5,TRBV3-1,TGTGCCAGCAGCCGCGGGGGGGAAGAGACCCAGTACTTC,CASSRGGEETQYF
many,-,TRBJ2-2,TRBV6-2/TRBV6-3,TGTGCCACCCTCGGCAGGGCGAACACCGGGGAGCTGTTTTTT,CATLGRANTGELFF
many,TRBD2,TRBJ2-3,TRBV2,TGTGCCAGCAGTGACGAGGGGGGACTAGCGGCCTATACGCAGTATTTT,CASSDEGGLAAYTQYF
many,TRBD1,TRBJ2-1,TRBV11-1,TGTGCCAGCAGCGGCACCGGAGGGACAGGAGCTAATTACAATGAGCAGTTCTTC,CASSGTGGTGANYNEQFF
many,-,TRBJ1-2,TRBV6-1,TGTGCCAGCAGCCTTCCCGGGAGAAGTATGGGCTACACCTTC,CASSLPGRSMGYTF
many,TRBD1,TRBJ1-5,TRBV6-1,TGTGCCAGCAGTCCTACAGGGGATAGCAATCAGCCCCAGCATTTT,CASSPTGDSNQPQHF
-,TRBD1,TRBJ1-1,TRBV7-6,TGTGCCAGCACCTTGGGACAGGGGGCTTTGGGAGCTTTCTTT,CASTLGQGALGAFF
many,-,TRBJ1-1,TRBV5-6,TGTGCCAGCAGCTCTTTACAGGGCCTGAACACTGAAGCTTTCTTT,CASSSLQGLNTEAFF
few,TRBD1,TRBJ2-5,TRBV9,TGTGCCAGCAGCAGGACAGGGGGAACTGAAGAGACCCAGTACTTC,CASSRTGGTEETQYF
-,TRBD2,TRBJ2-5,TRBV12-3/TRBV12-4,TGTGCCAGCAGTTTCGGGGGGGCCCAAGAGACCCAGTACTTC,CASSFGGAQETQYF
many,-,TRBJ1-1,TRBV30,TGTGCCGCAAGGGCCCCCGGGGAAGCTTTCTTT,CAARAPGEAFF
-,TRBD2,TRBJ2-1,TRBV5-1,TGCGCCAGCAGCTGGGGGGACTACGGGGGTGAGCAGTTCTTC,CASSWGDYGGEQFF
-,TRBD1,TRBJ2-1,TRBV7-9,TGTGCCAGCAGTGGACAGGGGGGGACTGAGCAGTTCTTC,CASSGQGGTEQFF
many,-,TRBJ1-5,TRBV2,TGTGCCAGCAGTGAATACGGAGATCAGCCCCAGCATTTT,CASSEYGDQPQHF
many,-,TRBJ1-4,TRBV27,TGTGCCAGCAGCGCGGTAGGAGGGGCCCCTGAAAAACTGTTTTTT,CASSAVGGAPEKLFF
many,-,TRBJ2-7,TRBV7-2,TGTGCCAGCAGCTTAGGTCCCGCACCAGGTTACGAGCAGTACTTC,CASSLGPAPGYEQYF
many,TRBD1,TRBJ1-2,TRBV5-1,TGCGCCAGCACCTACGGGACAGGGGGCGACTATGGCTACACCTTC,CASTYGTGGDYGYTF
medium-sized,TRBD2,TRBJ2-3,TRBV7-7,TGTGCTAGCAGCGGGGATCGGGGAGATACGCAGTATTTT,CASSGDRGDTQYF
-,TRBD1,TRBJ1-2,TRBV30,TGTGCCTGGAGTGAGAAGACAGGGTGGAGGGCCTACACCTTC,CAWSEKTGWRAYTF
many,-,TRBJ2-3,TRBV6-1,TGTGCCAGCAGTGAAGACCTCTTCACAGATACGCAGTATTTT,CASSEDLFTDTQYF
many,TRBD2,TRBJ2-7,TRBV25-1,TGTGCCAGCAGTGATCTCTTAGCGGGCTCCTACGAGCAGTACTTC,CASSDLLAGSYEQYF
many,-,TRBJ2-7,TRBV5-6,TGTGCCAGCAGCTTCAAGTTCTACGAGCAGTACTTC,CASSFKFYEQYF
-,TRBD2,TRBJ2-1,TRBV20-1,TGCAGTGCTAGAGGGGAGGTTTGGGACTACGGGGCATACAATGAGCAGTTCTTC,CSARGEVWDYGAYNEQFF
many,-,TRBJ2-5,TRBV7-8,TGTGCCAGCAGCTTCCGAGGGCACTCACAAGAGACCCAGTACTTC,CASSFRGHSQETQYF
-,-,TRBJ1-5,TRBV6-1,TGTGCCAGCAGTCCGAGATGGGGCTCCGATCAGCCCCAGCATTTT,CASSPRWGSDQPQHF
many,TRBD1,TRBJ2-1,TRBV7-3,TGTGCCAGCAGCTACGACAGGGGCTCCTACAATGAGCAGTTCTTC,CASSYDRGSYNEQFF
-,-,TRBJ1-5,TRBV19,TGTGCCAATAGTATCCATGACAGTAGCAATCAGCCCCAGCATTTT,CANSIHDSSNQPQHF
many,-,TRBJ1-2,TRBV7-2,TGTGCCAGCAGCCTAACATCGAACTATGGCTACACCTTC,CASSLTSNYGYTF
many,-,TRBJ2-5,TRBV7-8,TGTGCCAGCAGCTTATTTAAGGGAATAGAGTCCGAGACCCAGTACTTC,CASSLFKGIESETQYF
many,-,TRBJ2-4,TRBV6-1,TGTGCCTCATCGGGGGCGCCCAAAAACATTCAGTACTTC,CASSGAPKNIQYF
-,-,TRBJ1-1,TRBV9,TGTGCCAGCAGCGTAGCCGCCGGGACTTTCCCGAACACTGAAGCTTTCTTT,CASSVAAGTFPNTEAFF
many,-,TRBJ2-7,TRBV3-1,TGTGCCAGCAGCCAAGATATTGGGGGCCTAACCTCCTACGAGCAGTACTTC,CASSQDIGGLTSYEQYF
many,-,TRBJ2-3,TRBV6-5,TGTGCCAGCAGTTACTCGAGCCCGCATAGCCATCCGCAGTATTTT,CASSYSSPHSHPQYF
many,-,TRBJ1-2,TRBV2,TGTGCCAGCAGTGTAACCCGTCGACACACAGGCTATGGCTACACCTTC,CASSVTRRHTGYGYTF
-,TRBD2,TRBJ2-3,TRBV14,TGTGCCAGCAGCCCGTACCTAGCGGGAAGCACAGATACGCAGTATTTT,CASSPYLAGSTDTQYF
many,-,TRBJ2-5,TRBV7-2,TGTGCCAGCAGCCTTACGTGGCTAGCCGGAGAGACCCAGTACTTC,CASSLTWLAGETQYF
few,TRBD1,TRBJ2-2,TRBV6-1,TGTGCCAGCAGGAGGGACAGGGGCCGATCGAACACCGGGGAGCTGTTTTTT,CASRRDRGRSNTGELFF